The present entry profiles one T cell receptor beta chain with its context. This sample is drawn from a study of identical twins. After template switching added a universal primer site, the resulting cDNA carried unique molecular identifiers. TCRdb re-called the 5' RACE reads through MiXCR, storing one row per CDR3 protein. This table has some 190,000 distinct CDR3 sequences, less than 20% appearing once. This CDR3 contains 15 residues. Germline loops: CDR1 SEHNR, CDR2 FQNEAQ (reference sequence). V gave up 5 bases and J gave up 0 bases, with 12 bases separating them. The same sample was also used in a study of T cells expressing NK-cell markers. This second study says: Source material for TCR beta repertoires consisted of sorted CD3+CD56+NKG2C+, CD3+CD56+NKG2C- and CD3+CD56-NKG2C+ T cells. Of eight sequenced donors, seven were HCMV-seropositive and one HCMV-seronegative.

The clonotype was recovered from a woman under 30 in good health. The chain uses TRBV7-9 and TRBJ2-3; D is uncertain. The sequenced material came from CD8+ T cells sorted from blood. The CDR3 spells CASSPYPSSTDTQYF. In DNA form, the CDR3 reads TGTGCCAGCAGCCCCTATCCCTCTAGCACAGATACGCAGTATTTT.